What follows describes a single TCR beta chain. No antigen is known for it. The data were obtained in a study of T cells in Graves' hyperthyroidism and ophthalmopathy. This CDR3 has 13 residues. The germline V and J ends were trimmed by 0 bases and 3 bases, with 8 bases remaining between them. Germline values: CDR1 GTSNPN, CDR2 SVGIG (reference sequence). The study included ophthalmopathy patients with Clinical Activity Score at least 3, NOSPECS grade at least 4 and duration under 3 months. Study outcomes and limitations: Most thyroid clonotypes with frequency above 0.001 were detected in blood. It was a median about 6.5 months before onset that the model predicted ophthalmopathy.

The source material, RNA transcripts, was used to amplify TCR beta CDR3 regions. First-round RT-PCR with HTBI primers amplified the TCR CDR3 region. Via MiXCR, TCRdb re-called the multiplex PCR reads, giving one row per CDR3 protein. This table holds 500,000 to 550,000 distinct CDR3 sequences, just under 20% found once. The J gene is TRBJ1-1, the V gene TRBV30; tentatively, D is TRBD1 (5 bases). The specimen sequenced was blood. The clonotype was recovered from a man aged 35 to 55 with Graves' ophthalmopathy. The DNA of the CDR3 is TGTGCCTGGAGTGTAGGGGTACACACTGAAGCTTTCTTT. Protein sequence: CAWSVGVHTEAFF.